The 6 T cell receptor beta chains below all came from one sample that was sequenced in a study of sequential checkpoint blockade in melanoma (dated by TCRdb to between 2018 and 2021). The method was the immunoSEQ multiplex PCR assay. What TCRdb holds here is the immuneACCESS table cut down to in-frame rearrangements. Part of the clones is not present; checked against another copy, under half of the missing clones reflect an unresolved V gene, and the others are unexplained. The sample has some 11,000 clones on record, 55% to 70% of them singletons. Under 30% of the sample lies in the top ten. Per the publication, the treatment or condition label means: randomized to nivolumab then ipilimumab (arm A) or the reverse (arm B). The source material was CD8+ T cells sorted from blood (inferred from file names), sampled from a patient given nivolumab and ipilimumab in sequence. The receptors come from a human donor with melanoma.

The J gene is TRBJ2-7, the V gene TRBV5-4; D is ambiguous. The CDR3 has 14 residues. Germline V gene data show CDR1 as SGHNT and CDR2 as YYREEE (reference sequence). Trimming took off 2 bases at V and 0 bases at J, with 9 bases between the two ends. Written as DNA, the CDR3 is TGTGCCAGCAGCTTCGGTTCCGGCTCCTACGAGCAGTACTTC. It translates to CASSFGSGSYEQYF.

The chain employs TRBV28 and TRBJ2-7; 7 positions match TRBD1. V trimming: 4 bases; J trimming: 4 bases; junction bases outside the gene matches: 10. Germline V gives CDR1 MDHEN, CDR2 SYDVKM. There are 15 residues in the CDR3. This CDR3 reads CASSSIGTAMYEQYF. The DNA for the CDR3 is TGTGCCAGCAGTTCCATCGGGACAGCCATGTACGAGCAGTACTTC.

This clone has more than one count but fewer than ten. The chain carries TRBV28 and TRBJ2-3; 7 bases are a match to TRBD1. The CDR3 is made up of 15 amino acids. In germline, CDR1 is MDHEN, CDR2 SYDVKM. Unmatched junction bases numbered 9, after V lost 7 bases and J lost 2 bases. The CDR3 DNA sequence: TGTGCCAGCACATCCTGGGACAGTGTCACAGATACGCAGTATTTT. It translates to CASTSWDSVTDTQYF.

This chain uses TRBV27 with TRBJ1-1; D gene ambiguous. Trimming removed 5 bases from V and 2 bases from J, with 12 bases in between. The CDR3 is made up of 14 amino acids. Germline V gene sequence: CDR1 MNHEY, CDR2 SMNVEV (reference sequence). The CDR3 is CASSLRGVNTEAFF. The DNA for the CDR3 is TGTGCCAGCAGTCTCCGCGGGGTCAACACTGAAGCTTTCTTT.

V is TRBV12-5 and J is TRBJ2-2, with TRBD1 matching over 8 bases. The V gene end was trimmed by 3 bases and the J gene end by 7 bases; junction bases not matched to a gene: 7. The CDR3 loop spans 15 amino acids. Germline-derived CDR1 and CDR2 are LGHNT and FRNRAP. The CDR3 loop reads CASGFLTGAGGELFF. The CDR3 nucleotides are TGTGCTAGTGGTTTTTTGACAGGGGCGGGCGGGGAGCTGTTTTTT.

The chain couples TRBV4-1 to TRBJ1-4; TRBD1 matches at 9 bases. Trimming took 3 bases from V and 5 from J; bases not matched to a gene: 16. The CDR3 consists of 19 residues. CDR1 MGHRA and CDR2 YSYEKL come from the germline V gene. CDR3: CASSQGTTGGALMNEKLFF. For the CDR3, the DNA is TGCGCCAGCAGCCAGGGGACAACAGGGGGCGCATTGATGAATGAAAAACTGTTTTTT.